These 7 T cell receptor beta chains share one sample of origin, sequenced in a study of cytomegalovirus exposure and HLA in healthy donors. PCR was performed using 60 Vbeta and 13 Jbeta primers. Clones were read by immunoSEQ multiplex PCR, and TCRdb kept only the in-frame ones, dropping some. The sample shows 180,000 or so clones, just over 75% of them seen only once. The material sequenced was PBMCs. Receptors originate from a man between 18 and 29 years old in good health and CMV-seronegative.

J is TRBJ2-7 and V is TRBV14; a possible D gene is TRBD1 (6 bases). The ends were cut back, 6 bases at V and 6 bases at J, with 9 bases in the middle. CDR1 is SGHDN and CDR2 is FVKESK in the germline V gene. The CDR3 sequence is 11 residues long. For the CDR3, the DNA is TGTGCCAGCAGACAGACAGGCGAGCAGTACTTC. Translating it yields CASRQTGEQYF.

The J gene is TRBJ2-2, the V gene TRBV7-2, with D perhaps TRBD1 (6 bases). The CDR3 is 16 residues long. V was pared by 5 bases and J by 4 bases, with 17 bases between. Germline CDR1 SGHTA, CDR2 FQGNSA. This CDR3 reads CASSAGAGVFTGELFF. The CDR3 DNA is TGTGCCAGCAGCGCCGGGGCAGGGGTCTTCACCGGGGAGCTGTTTTTT.

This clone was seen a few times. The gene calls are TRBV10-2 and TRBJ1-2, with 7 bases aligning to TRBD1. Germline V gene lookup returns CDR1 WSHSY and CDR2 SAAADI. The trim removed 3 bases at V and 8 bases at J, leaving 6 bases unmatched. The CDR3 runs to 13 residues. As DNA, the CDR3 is TGCGCCAGCAGTGATCGACAGGGTCTAGGCTACACCTTC. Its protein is CASSDRQGLGYTF.

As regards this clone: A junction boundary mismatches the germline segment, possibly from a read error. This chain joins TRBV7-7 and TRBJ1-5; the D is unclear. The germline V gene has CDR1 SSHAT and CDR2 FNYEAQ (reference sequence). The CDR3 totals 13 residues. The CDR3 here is CASSLTKNQPQHF. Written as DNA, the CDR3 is TGTGCTAGCAGCTTAACTAAAAACCAGCCCCAGCATTTT.

The CDR3 DNA is TGTGCCAGCAGCCATTTGACAGGCCAAGAGACCCAGTACTTC. Protein product: CASSHLTGQETQYF. The chain uses TRBV14 and TRBJ2-5; possible D gene TRBD1, 6 bases. CDR3 length: 14 amino acids. Per the germline V gene, CDR1 is SGHDN and CDR2 is FVKESK. Trimming removed 3 bases at V and 1 base at J, with 9 bases between.

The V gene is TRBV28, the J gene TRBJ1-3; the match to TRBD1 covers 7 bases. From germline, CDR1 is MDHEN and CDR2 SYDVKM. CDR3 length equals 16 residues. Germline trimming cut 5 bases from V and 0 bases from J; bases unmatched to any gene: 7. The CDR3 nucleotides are TGTGCCAGCAGTAGACAGGGACCCTACTCTGGAAACACCATATATTTT. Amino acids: CASSRQGPYSGNTIYF.

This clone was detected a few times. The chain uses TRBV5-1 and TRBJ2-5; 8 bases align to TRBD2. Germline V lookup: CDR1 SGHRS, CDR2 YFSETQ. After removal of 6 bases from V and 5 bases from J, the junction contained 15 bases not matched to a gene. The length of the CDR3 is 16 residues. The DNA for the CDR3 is TGCGCCAGCACCATTGGGCTGCGGGGGGCTCGGGAGACCCAGTACTTC. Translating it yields CASTIGLRGARETQYF. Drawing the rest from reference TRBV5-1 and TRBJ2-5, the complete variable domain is KAGVTQTPRYLIKTRGQQVTLSCSPISGHRSVSWYQQTPGQGLQFLFEYFSETQRNKGNFPGRFSGRQFSNSRSEMNVSTLELGDSALYLCASTIGLRGARETQYFGPGTRLLVL.